This T cell receptor (beta chain) was profiled in a study of cytomegalovirus exposure and HLA in healthy donors. As for the study in general: It was reported in a later analysis that the same platform had been used for the approximately 110 validation repertoires as for the approximately 730 first-cohort repertoires.

Donors were drawn from the roughly 130-subject validation cohort, separate from the 666-subject first cohort. For this clone: Its antigen remains unidentified.

Study-wide points: The study flagged fewer than 200 TCR beta chains as cytomegalovirus-associated.

Assay: immunoSEQ multiplex PCR; the TCRdb copy retains only in-frame clones and omits some. Of 150,000 to 200,000 clones listed, approximately 84% are singletons. The V gene lost 6 bases and the J gene lost 4 bases, with 16 bases spanning the gap. From germline, CDR1 is LNHDA and CDR2 SQIVND (reference sequence). The CDR3 runs 14 residues. The sequence was collected from a woman between 18 and 30 years old in good health and CMV-seropositive. The V gene is TRBV19, the J gene TRBJ2-7; D is possibly TRBD2 (5 bases). The sequenced sample was PBMCs. CDR3 amino acids: CASREAKHPYEQYF. The CDR3 nucleotides read TGTGCCAGTAGGGAGGCTAAGCATCCATACGAGCAGTACTTC.